This T cell receptor (beta chain) appears in the sequencing data of a study of blood T cell repertoires in COVID-19. Turning to the study itself: Nucleic acid was either cDNA or gDNA, and it came from T cells, B-cell-depleted T cells, or PBMCs.

The table lists this clone with a few counts. Trimming pared 6 bases from V and 8 bases from J, leaving 19 bases between. From germline, CDR1 is MDHEN and CDR2 SYDVKM. The CDR3 covers 15 residues. This table comes from immunoSEQ multiplex PCR, and its TCRdb copy is limited to in-frame clones, with some not included. The sample has just over 300,000 clones; 89% are singletons. Sequenced material: peripheral blood. The chain joins TRBV28 to TRBJ1-4; D gene ambiguous. The clonotype originates from a woman in her 30s with COVID-19, enrolled during active disease. In DNA form, the CDR3 reads TGTGCCAGCAGCCTGGGCCTTGGGGAGCAGGAAAAACTGTTTTTT. It is translated as CASSLGLGEQEKLFF.